This record concerns one T cell receptor (beta chain) sequence. Its specificity is unknown. TCRdb used MiXCR to reprocess the 5' RACE reads, holding one entry per CDR3 protein. The sample consists of around 99,000 distinct CDR3 sequences, roughly an eighth of them appearing once. The data derive from a study of T-cell memory formation after mild COVID-19. About the research overall: Largely, TCR clusters stayed within a single donor.

Deletions cut 1 base from V and 10 bases from J, with 11 bases between. The CDR3 length is 14 residues. Germline V CDR1 and CDR2: LGHNA, YNFKEQ. Study observations and caveats: Some responding clones appeared in pre-infection memory, suggesting cross-reactive memory joined.

The V call is TRBV4-2, the J call TRBJ1-6; maybe TRBD1 (5 bases). The TCR originated in a man aged 18 to 29 who had mild COVID-19 (a few samples of this study predate the infection). Cell type and time point are not known. Sequencing was carried out using PBMCs or a T cell subset sorted from them (not recorded which). The CDR3 here is CASSQAGGGSPLHF. The CDR3 nucleotides read TGTGCCAGCAGCCAAGCTGGGGGGGGATCACCCCTCCACTTT.